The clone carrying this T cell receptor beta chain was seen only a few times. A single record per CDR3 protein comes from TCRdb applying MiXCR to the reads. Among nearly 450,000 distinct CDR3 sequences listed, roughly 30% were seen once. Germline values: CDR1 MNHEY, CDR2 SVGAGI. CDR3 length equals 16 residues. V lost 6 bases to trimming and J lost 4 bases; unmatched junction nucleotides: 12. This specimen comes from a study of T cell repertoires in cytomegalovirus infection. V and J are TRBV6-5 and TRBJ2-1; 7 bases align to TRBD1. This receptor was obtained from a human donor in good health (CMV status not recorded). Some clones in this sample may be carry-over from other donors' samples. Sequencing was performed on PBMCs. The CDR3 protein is CASRPRGRQLYNEQFF. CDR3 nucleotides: TGTGCCAGCAGACCTAGGGGGCGACAACTATACAATGAGCAGTTCTTC.